This T cell receptor (beta chain) was obtained from a study of CD4 T cell repertoires in COVID-19. As regards this clone: Other DNA sequences from this sample encode an identical CDR3 as well.

Profiling relied on immunoSEQ multiplex PCR, and the TCRdb table lists in-frame clones only, not all of them. The profile shows 60,000 to 90,000 clones, 83% of them singletons. These memory T cells were uncultured and sequenced directly after ex vivo isolation. The receptor's source is a human donor who had COVID-19. Sequencing was performed on CD4+ T cells from peripheral blood, taken after recovery from COVID-19.

The CDR3 bases are TGTGCCAGCAGCCAAGGGCAGGGGTCCTACGAGCAGTACTTC. It is translated as CASSQGQGSYEQYF. The chain couples TRBV3-1 (or the pseudogene TRBV3-2) to TRBJ2-7; perhaps TRBD1 as D (6 bases). V was clipped by 1 base and J by 1 base, with 8 bases between them. The CDR3 loop spans 14 amino acids. In germline, CDR1 is LGHDT, CDR2 YNNKEL (reference sequence).